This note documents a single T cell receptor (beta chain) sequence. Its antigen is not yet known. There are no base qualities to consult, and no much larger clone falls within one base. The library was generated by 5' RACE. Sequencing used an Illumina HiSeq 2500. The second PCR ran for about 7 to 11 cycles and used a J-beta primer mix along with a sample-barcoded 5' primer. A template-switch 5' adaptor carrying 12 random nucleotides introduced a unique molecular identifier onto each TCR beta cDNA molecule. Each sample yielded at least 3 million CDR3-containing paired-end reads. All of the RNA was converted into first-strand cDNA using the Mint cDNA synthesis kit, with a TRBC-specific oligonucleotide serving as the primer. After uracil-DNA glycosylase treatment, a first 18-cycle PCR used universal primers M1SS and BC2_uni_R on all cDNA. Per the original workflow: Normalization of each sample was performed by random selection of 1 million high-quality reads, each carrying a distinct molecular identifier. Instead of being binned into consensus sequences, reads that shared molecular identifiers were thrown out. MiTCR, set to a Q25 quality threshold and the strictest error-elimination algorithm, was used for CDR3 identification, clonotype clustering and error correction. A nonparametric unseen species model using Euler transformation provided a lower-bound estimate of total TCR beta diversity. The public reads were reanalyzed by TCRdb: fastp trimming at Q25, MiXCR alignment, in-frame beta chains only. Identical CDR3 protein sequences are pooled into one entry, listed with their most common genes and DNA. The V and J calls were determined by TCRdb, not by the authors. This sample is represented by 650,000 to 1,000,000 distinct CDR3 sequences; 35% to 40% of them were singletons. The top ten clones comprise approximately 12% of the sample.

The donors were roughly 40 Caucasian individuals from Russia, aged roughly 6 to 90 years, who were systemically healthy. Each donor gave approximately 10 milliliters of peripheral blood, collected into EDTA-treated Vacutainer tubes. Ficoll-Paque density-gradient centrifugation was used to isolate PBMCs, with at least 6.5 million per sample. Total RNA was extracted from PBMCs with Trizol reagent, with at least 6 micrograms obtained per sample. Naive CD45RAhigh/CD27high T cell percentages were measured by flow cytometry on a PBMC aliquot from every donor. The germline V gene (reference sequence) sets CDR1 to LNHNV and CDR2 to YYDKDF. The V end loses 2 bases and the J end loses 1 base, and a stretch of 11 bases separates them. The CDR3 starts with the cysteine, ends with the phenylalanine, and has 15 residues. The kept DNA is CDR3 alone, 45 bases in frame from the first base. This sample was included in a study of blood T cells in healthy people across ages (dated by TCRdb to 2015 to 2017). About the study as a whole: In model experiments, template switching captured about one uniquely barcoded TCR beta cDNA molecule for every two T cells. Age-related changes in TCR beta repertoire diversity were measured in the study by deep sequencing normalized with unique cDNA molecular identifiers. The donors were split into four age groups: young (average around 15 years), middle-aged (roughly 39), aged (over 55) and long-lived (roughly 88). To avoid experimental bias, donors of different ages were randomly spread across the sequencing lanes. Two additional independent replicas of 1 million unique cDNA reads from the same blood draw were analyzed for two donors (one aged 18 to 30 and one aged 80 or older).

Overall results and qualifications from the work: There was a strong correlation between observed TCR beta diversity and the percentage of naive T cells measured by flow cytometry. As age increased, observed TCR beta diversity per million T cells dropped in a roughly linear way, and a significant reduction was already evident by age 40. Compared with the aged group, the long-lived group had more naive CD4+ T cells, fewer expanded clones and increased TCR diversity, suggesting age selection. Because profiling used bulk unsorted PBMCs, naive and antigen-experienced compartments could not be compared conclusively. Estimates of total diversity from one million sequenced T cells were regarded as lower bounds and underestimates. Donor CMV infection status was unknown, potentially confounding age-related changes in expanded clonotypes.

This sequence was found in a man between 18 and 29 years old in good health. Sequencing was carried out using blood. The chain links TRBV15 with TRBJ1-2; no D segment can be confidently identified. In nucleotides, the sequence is TGTGCCACCAGCAGAAACCGTCTTGGTAACTATGGCTACACCTTC. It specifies CATSRNRLGNYGYTF. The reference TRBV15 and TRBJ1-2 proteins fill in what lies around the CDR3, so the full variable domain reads DAMVIQNPRYQVTQFGKPVTLSCSQTLNHNVMYWYQQKSSQAPKLLFHYYDKDFNNEADTPDNFQSRRPNTSFCFLDIRSPGLGDTAMYLCATSRNRLGNYGYTFGSGTRLTVV.